The 3 T cell receptor beta chains in this list originate from one sample, sequenced in a study of CD8+CD57+ T cells in acquired aplastic anemia. The authors sequenced patients whose flow cytometry had shown CD8+CD57+ cell expansion. Genomic DNA, the template, was used for profiling of the TCR beta VDJ and CDR3. A single record per CDR3 protein comes from TCRdb applying MiXCR to the reads. The repertoire consists of approximately 250,000 distinct CDR3 sequences, with roughly 80% occurring once and the leading ten covering 35% to 50%. The sequenced material came from sorted CD4+, CD8+, or CD8+CD57+ T cells (not recorded which) from PBMCs. All receptors come from a human donor with aplastic anemia.

The chain employs TRBV7-8 and TRBJ2-3, with 10 nucleotides matching TRBD1. The CDR3 totals 16 residues. Germline V gene data show CDR1 as SGHVS and CDR2 as FQNEAQ. Trimming removed 4 bases from V and 10 bases from J; junction bases left unmatched: 14. The chain's CDR3 is CASSSAGTGVAESQYF. The CDR3 nucleotides read TGTGCCAGCAGCTCGGCGGGGACAGGGGTCGCAGAGTCGCAGTATTTT.

A single count supports this clonotype. This sequence joins TRBV9 and TRBJ2-3; D may be TRBD2 (6 bases). Germline loops: CDR1 SGDLS, CDR2 YYNGEE. V shed 7 bases and J shed 15 bases, with 24 bases lying between them. The CDR3 extends over 13 amino acids. The CDR3 protein is CASGDGGDTQYYF. The CDR3 region has the DNA TGTGCCAGCGGCGACGGGGGAGATACGCAGTATTATTTT.

The chain employs TRBV7-9 and TRBJ2-7, with 8 bases matching TRBD2. Trimming cost V 0 bases and J 7 bases; bases outside gene matches: 11. CDR1 is SEHNR, CDR2 FQNEAQ, per germline (reference sequence). There are 16 residues in the CDR3. CDR3 residues: CASSLAGSYGGEEQYF. The CDR3, as DNA: TGTGCCAGCAGCTTAGCGGGTAGCTACGGGGGGGAAGAGCAGTACTTC. The variable domain in full, with the rest retrieved from reference TRBV7-9 and TRBJ2-7, is DTGVSQNPRHKITKRGQNVTFRCDPISEHNRLYWYRQTLGQGPEFLTYFQNEAQLEKSRLLSDRFSAERPKGSFSTLEIQRTEQGDSAMYLCASSLAGSYGGEEQYFGPGTRLTVT.